This T cell receptor beta chain was observed in a study of T cells in Graves' hyperthyroidism and ophthalmopathy. General study results and limits: Most clonotypes expanded in the thyroid (above 0.001) were also present in blood. Onset of ophthalmopathy came a median 6.5 months after the model predicted it.

Researchers took RNA transcripts and amplified the TCR beta CDR3 regions from them. The HTBI primer set served for first-round RT-PCR of the TCR CDR3. TCRdb re-called the multiplex PCR reads with MiXCR, one entry per CDR3 protein. Found here are 90,000 to 120,000 distinct CDR3 sequences, about 16% of them singletons; the top ten hold 35% to 50%. This CDR3 spans 12 amino acids. Germline CDR1 reads DFQATT; CDR2 reads SNEGSKA (reference sequence). Trimming cost V 8 bases and J 4 bases; bases outside gene matches: 7. Pregnant or lactating patients were excluded, as were those with uncontrolled infection or other autoimmune disease. This clonotype was found many times. Its antigen remains unidentified.

The chain uses TRBV20-1 and TRBJ1-1, with 7 bases identical to TRBD1. The specimen was blood. The receptor was isolated from a woman in her forties or fifties with Graves' hyperthyroidism. CDR3 DNA: TGCAGTCTCGAGACAGGGATCACTGAAGCTTTCTTT. Its translation is CSLETGITEAFF.